The 27 T cell receptor beta chains presented below share a single source sample, sequenced in a study of a mutant IDH1 vaccine in newly diagnosed glioma. The time point here: week 47, end of study. The study gave 300 ug of mutant IDH1 20-mer peptide per vaccine dose, with topical imiquimod. The antigens for these receptors are not known. Sequencing used immunoSEQ multiplex PCR; TCRdb keeps in-frame clones, though not all of them. The top ten clones hold 3% to 4% of a sample with approximately 25,000 clones, roughly 87% of them seen once. The sample was PBMCs, taken from a glioma patient whose treatment included an IDH1 peptide vaccine. The receptor set was obtained from a man aged 35-49 years with glioma. Some clones in this sample may be carry-over from other donors' samples.

The CDR3 sequence: CASSVDRGGYGYTF. CDR3 nucleotides: TGTGCCAGCAGCGTAGACAGGGGAGGCTATGGCTACACCTTC. The V gene is TRBV6-6, the J gene TRBJ1-2; 8 nucleotides line up with TRBD1. V shed 6 bases and J 4 bases; nucleotides not matched to a gene: 7. The CDR3 totals 14 residues. CDR1 MNHNY and CDR2 SVGAGI come from the germline V gene (reference sequence).

This sequence joins TRBV5-1 and TRBJ2-3; 7 nucleotides agree with TRBD1. The CDR3 contains 15 residues. With 0 bases clipped from V and 2 bases from J, the junction kept 3 bases outside the gene matches. CDR1 SGHRS and CDR2 YFSETQ come from the germline V gene. The CDR3 is CASSLEGTVTDTQYF. The CDR3 DNA is TGCGCCAGCAGCTTGGAGGGGACAGTCACAGATACGCAGTATTTT.

The chain employs TRBV29-1 and TRBJ1-4; D not resolved. With 4 bases removed from V and 4 bases from J, the gap between germline ends came to 7 bases. The V gene's germline CDR1 is SQVTM and CDR2 ANQGSEA. The CDR3 is 12 residues long. The CDR3 spells CSVGEINEKLFF. CDR3 nucleotide sequence: TGCAGCGTTGGGGAAATTAATGAAAAACTGTTTTTT.

The gene calls are TRBV5-4 and TRBJ2-4; 7 nucleotides line up with TRBD1. The trim removed 4 bases at V and 0 bases at J, leaving 13 bases unmatched. Germline CDR1 and CDR2: SGHNT and YYREEE (reference sequence). This CDR3 has 18 amino acids. The CDR3 reads CASSLSLTGTLAKNIQYF. CDR3 in DNA: TGTGCCAGCAGCCTCTCACTGACAGGGACATTAGCCAAAAACATTCAGTACTTC.

The chain has TRBV7-9 and TRBJ2-1; TRBD1 agrees at 7 bases. The V gene end was trimmed by 5 bases and the J gene end by 4 bases; junction bases not matched to a gene: 11. The germline gives CDR1 SEHNR, CDR2 FQNEAQ (reference sequence). This CDR3 spans 16 amino acids. This CDR3 is CASSPKPGQTYNEQFF. In DNA form, the CDR3 reads TGTGCCAGCAGCCCCAAGCCGGGACAGACTTACAATGAGCAGTTCTTC.

In its sample, this clone was seen a few times. The genes are TRBV5-5 and TRBJ2-2; D unresolved. Germline CDR1 reads SGHKS; CDR2 reads YYEKEE (reference sequence). The CDR3 has 12 residues. V gave up 4 bases and J gave up 6 bases, with 7 bases separating them. This CDR3 reads CASSPPAGELFF. The DNA of the CDR3 is TGTGCCAGCAGCCCTCCTGCCGGGGAGCTGTTTTTT. The variable domain in full, completed from reference TRBV5-5 and TRBJ2-2, reads DAGVTQSPTHLIKTRGQQVTLRCSPISGHKSVSWYQQVLGQGPQFIFQYYEKEERGRGNFPDRFSARQFPNYSSELNVNALLLGDSALYLCASSPPAGELFFGEGSRLTVL.

The chain joins TRBV7-9 to TRBJ1-2; tentatively, D is TRBD1 (5 bases). The CDR3 is 11 residues long. Germline V lookup: CDR1 SEHNR, CDR2 FQNEAQ (reference sequence). V was shortened by 5 bases and J by 7 bases, with 8 bases between the two germline ends. CDR3 amino acids: CASSHGGGYTF. CDR3 bases: TGTGCCAGCAGCCACGGGGGTGGCTACACCTTC.

The V call is TRBV9, the J call TRBJ2-1; a weak D match, TRBD2 (6 bases). Germline CDR1 reads SGDLS; CDR2 reads YYNGEE. Trimming left V 0 bases short and J 3 bases short, with 13 bases between. This CDR3 region has 16 residues. CDR3: CASSVEEGTIYNEQFF. The CDR3 bases are TGTGCCAGCAGCGTAGAGGAGGGTACTATCTACAATGAGCAGTTCTTC.

The CDR3: CASSRSSGVFYNEQFF. The DNA of the CDR3 is TGTGCCAGCAGCCGTTCCTCGGGGGTATTCTACAATGAGCAGTTCTTC. The chain recombines TRBV7-9 with TRBJ2-1, with D tentatively TRBD2 (6 bases). The CDR3 loop spans 16 amino acids. V lost 5 bases and J lost 3, with 17 bases in between. Germline V gives CDR1 SEHNR, CDR2 FQNEAQ (reference sequence).

V is TRBV11-2 and J is TRBJ1-1, with D perhaps matching TRBD1 (5 bases). Germline V CDR1 and CDR2: SGHAT, FQNNGV. This CDR3 is built from 15 residues. The germline V and J ends were trimmed by 1 base and 10 bases, with 19 bases remaining between them. CDR3 coding DNA: TGTGCCAGCAGCTTAGCAAGCTTTCGAGTTGGGGGAGCTTTCTTT. Residues: CASSLASFRVGGAFF.

The rearrangement links TRBV11-2 to TRBJ1-5, with TRBD1 matching 9 bases. CDR1 SGHAT and CDR2 FQNNGV come from the germline V gene. Trimming took 1 base from V and 0 from J; bases not matched to a gene: 1. The CDR3 has 16 residues. The CDR3 spells CASSLGQGGSNQPQHF. DNA for the CDR3: TGTGCCAGCAGCTTAGGACAGGGGGGTAGCAATCAGCCCCAGCATTTT.

The genes are TRBV7-2 and TRBJ2-3; no clear D. V shed 3 bases and J shed 4 bases, with 8 bases lying between them. The germline V gene has CDR1 SGHTA and CDR2 FQGNSA. The CDR3 has 13 amino acids. The CDR3 sequence is CASSFKGADTQYF. The CDR3 region has the DNA TGTGCCAGCAGCTTTAAGGGTGCAGATACGCAGTATTTT.

This clone showed up just a few times. V gene TRBV5-8 combines with J gene TRBJ1-5; no clear D. The germline V gene encodes CDR1 SGHTS and CDR2 YDEGEE. Trimming took off 2 bases at V and 0 bases at J, with 9 bases between the two ends. This CDR3 contains 15 residues. This CDR3 is CASSFGASSNQPQHF. CDR3 DNA sequence: TGTGCCAGCAGCTTTGGTGCCTCTAGCAATCAGCCCCAGCATTTT.

J is TRBJ1-6 and V is TRBV10-3; D unresolved. Trimming shortened V by 2 bases and J by 9 bases, and 8 bases separated the two germline ends. The CDR3 extends over 13 amino acids. Germline CDR1 is ENHRY and CDR2 is SYGVKD. The CDR3 DNA reads TGTGCCATCAGTGAGGCAGATGCTTCACCCCTCCACTTT. Its translation is CAISEADASPLHF.

As regards this clone: This same CDR3 is encoded by further DNA sequences in the sample. CDR3 sequence (DNA): TGTGCCAGTAGTATAGGAAGCGGTCCGTACGAGCAGTACTTC. Its translation is CASSIGSGPYEQYF. The V and J genes are TRBV19 and TRBJ2-7; TRBD2 is a possible D gene (5 bases). This CDR3 spans 14 amino acids. Trimming shortened V by 1 base and J by 4 bases, and 11 bases separated the two germline ends. From germline, CDR1 is LNHDA and CDR2 SQIVND (reference sequence).

J is TRBJ1-5 and V is TRBV7-6; D unclear. Germline CDR1 reads SGHVS; CDR2 reads FNYEAQ. This CDR3 has 12 residues. The germline V and J ends were trimmed by 3 bases and 6 bases, with 6 bases remaining between them. DNA of the CDR3: TGTGCCAGCAGCTTGGTAGGTCAGCCCCAGCATTTT. It specifies CASSLVGQPQHF.

The rearrangement uses TRBV28 and TRBJ1-1, with D perhaps matching TRBD1 (5 bases). V dropped 5 bases and J dropped 5 bases, with 9 bases sitting between them. Germline assignment: CDR1 MDHEN and CDR2 SYDVKM. This CDR3 comprises 12 residues. Here the CDR3 reads CASSGGVTEAFF. In DNA, the CDR3 is TGTGCCAGCAGTGGGGGTGTGACTGAAGCTTTCTTT.

V and J are TRBV6-1 and TRBJ1-1; no clear D. V was pared by 8 bases and J by 1 base, with 14 bases between. The V gene's germline CDR1 is MNHNS and CDR2 SASEGT. The CDR3 is 14 amino acids. This chain's CDR3 is CASVDWGRNTEAFF. The CDR3 region has the DNA TGTGCCAGCGTTGATTGGGGTAGGAACACTGAAGCTTTCTTT.

The chain links TRBV6-6 to TRBJ2-7; D gene uncertain. The CDR3 has 13 residues. Germline loops: CDR1 MNHNY, CDR2 SVGAGI (reference sequence). Between the trimmed V and J ends, which lost 2 bases and 0 bases, there was a span of 5 bases. CDR3 protein: CASSYASSYEQYF. The CDR3 DNA is TGTGCCAGCAGTTACGCAAGCTCCTACGAGCAGTACTTC.

The rearrangement uses TRBV6-1 and TRBJ2-3; tentatively, D is TRBD1 (5 bases). The V gene lost 7 bases and the J gene lost 2 bases, with 10 bases spanning the gap. CDR3 length: 13 residues. Germline V gene lookup returns CDR1 MNHNS and CDR2 SASEGT. CDR3 DNA sequence: TGTGCCAGCATGCAGGGATTCACAGATACGCAGTATTTT. The encoded protein is CASMQGFTDTQYF.

This chain joins TRBV9 and TRBJ2-1; possible D gene TRBD2, 5 bases. CDR3 length: 15 residues. V gave up 5 bases and J gave up 0 bases, with 12 bases separating them. Germline CDR1 is SGDLS and CDR2 is YYNGEE. The CDR3 reads CASRESGSSYNEQFF. CDR3 sequence (DNA): TGTGCCAGCAGAGAAAGCGGAAGCTCCTACAATGAGCAGTTCTTC.

J is TRBJ2-3 and V is TRBV9; the D gene could be TRBD1 or TRBD2 (6 bases each). V lost 0 bases and J 0 bases, leaving 14 bases between the germline ends. CDR1 and CDR2 (germline): SGDLS, YYNGEE. This CDR3 region has 17 residues. CDR3 DNA sequence: TGTGCCAGCAGCGTAGTTGGGGGGCTGGCTAGCACAGATACGCAGTATTTT. Amino acid sequence: CASSVVGGLASTDTQYF.

This clone came up once. This chain joins TRBV5-1 and TRBJ2-7; 10 nucleotides agree with TRBD2. The ends lost 5 bases at V and 2 bases at J; junction bases unmatched: 19. This CDR3 is 19 amino acids long. The germline V gene has CDR1 SGHRS and CDR2 YFSETQ. DNA for the CDR3: TGCGCCAGCAGTTCCTCTTGGAGCGGGGGGGCCGGATCACCCTACGAGCAGTACTTC. It yields the protein CASSSSWSGGAGSPYEQYF.

This clone was picked up one time. Here the CDR3 DNA reads TGTGCCAGCAGCTTAAAAAGGCGACTAGCGGGGGGCCGGGATACGCAGTATTTT. Residues: CASSLKRRLAGGRDTQYF. The gene calls are TRBV7-9 and TRBJ2-3; 13 bases align to TRBD2. V dropped 2 bases and J dropped 6; count of bases not matched to a gene: 11. Per germline, CDR1 SEHNR and CDR2 FQNEAQ (reference sequence). The CDR3 length is 18 residues. Together with reference TRBV7-9 and TRBJ2-3, the CDR3 gives the full variable domain: DTGVSQNPRHKITKRGQNVTFRCDPISEHNRLYWYRQTLGQGPEFLTYFQNEAQLEKSRLLSDRFSAERPKGSFSTLEIQRTEQGDSAMYLCASSLKRRLAGGRDTQYFGPGTRLTVL.

V and J are TRBV7-2 and TRBJ1-1, with TRBD1 as a possible D gene (5 bases). V was trimmed by 1 base and J by 1 base, leaving 13 bases between them. CDR3 length equals 16 residues. Germline CDR1 is SGHTA and CDR2 is FQGNSA. The CDR3 DNA sequence: TGTGCCAGCAGCTTAGGATCCGCCGGGACGAACACTGAAGCTTTCTTT. It specifies CASSLGSAGTNTEAFF.

In this sample, this clone is medium-sized. V gene TRBV19 combines with J gene TRBJ1-5; D is unresolved. Germline values: CDR1 LNHDA, CDR2 SQIVND (reference sequence). Trimming shortened V by 9 bases and J by 0 bases, and 12 bases separated the two germline ends. This CDR3 has 14 amino acids. CDR3 bases: TGTGCCAGCTCGACGGACTATAGCAATCAGCCCCAGCATTTT. This translates into CASSTDYSNQPQHF.

The table lists this clone with a count of one. The chain carries TRBV6-1 and TRBJ1-1; possibly TRBD1 for D (5 bases). V dropped 2 bases and J dropped 0 bases, with 16 bases sitting between them. This CDR3 is built from 17 residues. Germline assignment: CDR1 MNHNS and CDR2 SASEGT. Here the CDR3 DNA reads TGTGCCAGCAGTGAAAAGGAGGGGTGGTATCTGAACACTGAAGCTTTCTTT. Its translation is CASSEKEGWYLNTEAFF.